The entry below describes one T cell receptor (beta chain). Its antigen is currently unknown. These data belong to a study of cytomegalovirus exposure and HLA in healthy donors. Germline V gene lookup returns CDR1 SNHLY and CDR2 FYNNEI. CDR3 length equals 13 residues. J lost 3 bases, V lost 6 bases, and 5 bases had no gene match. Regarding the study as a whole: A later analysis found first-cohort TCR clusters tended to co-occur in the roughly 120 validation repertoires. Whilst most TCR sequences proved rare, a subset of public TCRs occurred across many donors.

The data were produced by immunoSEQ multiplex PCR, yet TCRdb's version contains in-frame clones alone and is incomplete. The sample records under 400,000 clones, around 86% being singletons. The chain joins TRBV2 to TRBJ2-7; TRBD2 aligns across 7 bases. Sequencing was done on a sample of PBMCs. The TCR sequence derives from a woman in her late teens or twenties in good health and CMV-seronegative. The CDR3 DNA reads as TGTGCCAGCAGAAGCGGGATAAACTACGAGCAGTACTTC. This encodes CASRSGINYEQYF.